This TCR beta chain was recovered during a study of blood T cells in healthy people across ages. This clonotype has a handful of counts. Then a second PCR, running about 6 to 12 cycles, was carried out with a sample-barcoded 5' primer and a J-beta primer mix. TCRdb redid the calling of the 5' RACE reads with MiXCR, one entry per CDR3 protein. The table lists fewer than 2 million distinct CDR3 sequences, around 42% of them singletons. CDR3 length equals 17 residues. Trimming cost V 4 bases and J 4 bases, with 23 bases left between them. CDR1 SGHRS and CDR2 YFSETQ come from the germline V gene. This sequence joins TRBV5-1 and TRBJ1-2; D uncertain. This clonotype was obtained from a human donor in good health. What was sequenced was blood. The DNA of the CDR3 is TGCGCCAGCAGCCAAGCGTTCTCCACAGAGAGCGGCTATGGCTACACCTTC. This sequence encodes CASSQAFSTESGYGYTF.